Below, 14 T cell receptor beta chains from the same sample are listed, as sequenced in a study of beta chain features in type 1 diabetes. Every isolated RNA sample was fully reverse transcribed, so sequencing captured expressed TCRB transcripts. Profiled with immunoSEQ multiplex PCR; TCRdb holds only in-frame clones, not every one. The profile shows 350,000 to 450,000 clones, about 14% of them singletons. The sequenced material came from naive CD4+ T cells from blood. The receptors originated from a man aged 25-45 years in good health.

The chain has TRBV7-9 and TRBJ1-3, with unresolved D. CDR3 length equals 11 residues. CDR1 is SEHNR and CDR2 is FQNEAQ in the germline V gene (reference sequence). The germline V and J ends were trimmed by 3 bases and 4 bases, with 1 base remaining between them. Here the CDR3 reads CASSFGNTIYF. For the CDR3, the DNA is TGTGCCAGCAGCTTCGGAAACACCATATATTTT.

This clone has just a few counts. CDR3 nucleotides: TGTGCCAGCAGCTCCCGGAGACAGGGCAACACTGAAGCTTTCTTT. This gives the protein CASSSRRQGNTEAFF. V and J are TRBV13 and TRBJ1-1; 7 bases align to TRBD1. CDR1 and CDR2 (germline): PRHDT, FYEKMQ (reference sequence). Trimming cost V 4 bases and J 2 bases; bases outside gene matches: 7. The length of the CDR3 is 15 residues.

There are a few counts of this clone. The gene calls are TRBV18 and TRBJ2-3, with D possibly matching TRBD1 (6 bases). The CDR3 has 12 residues. Germline V lookup: CDR1 KGHSH, CDR2 LQKENI. Trimming removed 3 bases from V and 6 bases from J, with 7 bases in between. The CDR3 loop reads CASSPQGDTQYF. The CDR3 region has the DNA TGTGCCAGCTCACCCCAGGGGGATACGCAGTATTTT.

This clone showed up just a few times. The rearrangement joins TRBV27 to TRBJ2-2; 11 nucleotides agree with TRBD2. The CDR3 totals 14 residues. The J segment lost 5 bases and the V segment lost 5 bases, leaving 1 base of the junction unmatched. Germline CDR1 and CDR2: MNHEY and SMNVEV (reference sequence). CDR3 DNA sequence: TGTGCCAGCAGTCGACTAGCGGGAACCGGGGAGCTGTTTTTT. Translating it yields CASSRLAGTGELFF.

The table lists this clone with a few counts. V is TRBV9 and J is TRBJ2-5, with 8 positions matching TRBD2. Trimming took 7 bases from V and 4 from J; bases not matched to a gene: 15. The germline V gene has CDR1 SGDLS and CDR2 YYNGEE. This CDR3 is built from 16 residues. The CDR3 DNA follows: TGTGCCAGCTCCCGGGGGGGCCTAGATGGAATAGAGACCCAGTACTTC. Translation gives CASSRGGLDGIETQYF.

This chain connects TRBV10-2 to TRBJ2-2, with D tentatively TRBD2 (6 bases). Trimming removed 7 bases from V and 6 bases from J, with 15 bases in between. The CDR3 runs 14 residues. Germline V gives CDR1 WSHSY, CDR2 SAAADI. The CDR3 DNA reads as TGCGCCAGCAACCGAGACTGGGGGGCCGGGGAGCTGTTTTTT. Protein product: CASNRDWGAGELFF.

V and J are TRBV11-2 and TRBJ2-1; 11 positions agree with TRBD2. Germline CDR1 and CDR2: SGHAT and FQNNGV. The CDR3 extends over 13 amino acids. V was clipped by 6 bases and J by 12 bases; unmatched bases: 7. The CDR3 loop reads CASRKLAGEGQFF. The CDR3, as DNA: TGTGCCAGCAGGAAACTAGCGGGAGAGGGGCAGTTCTTC.

The V gene is TRBV5-1, the J gene TRBJ2-3, with 12 bases lining up with TRBD2. In germline, CDR1 is SGHRS, CDR2 YFSETQ. The CDR3 spans 16 residues. V dropped 2 bases and J dropped 2; count of bases not matched to a gene: 3. The CDR3 DNA reads as TGCGCCAGCAGCTTAGGACTAGCGGGGACCACAGATACGCAGTATTTT. Its protein product is CASSLGLAGTTDTQYF.

The chain combines TRBV7-2 with TRBJ2-5; D might be TRBD2 (6 bases). This CDR3 comprises 16 residues. The V gene lost 0 bases and the J gene lost 5 bases, with 16 bases spanning the gap. CDR1 and CDR2 (germline): SGHTA, FQGNSA. The CDR3 reads CASSLAQQGGRETQYF. CDR3 nucleotide sequence: TGTGCCAGCAGCTTAGCGCAGCAGGGAGGACGGGAGACCCAGTACTTC.

The rearrangement uses TRBV5-1 and TRBJ2-5; D is ambiguous. The V gene lost 8 bases and the J gene lost 5 bases, with 16 bases spanning the gap. The CDR3 covers 13 residues. Germline loops: CDR1 SGHRS, CDR2 YFSETQ. The CDR3 region is CASTPNLGETQYF. The CDR3 bases are TGCGCCAGTACCCCGAACCTCGGGGAGACCCAGTACTTC.

This chain links TRBV2 with TRBJ2-5; TRBD1 matches 8 bases. The length of the CDR3 is 15 residues. V lost 6 bases to trimming and J lost 6 bases; unmatched junction nucleotides: 12. CDR1 and CDR2 (germline): SNHLY, FYNNEI. CDR3 in DNA: TGTGCCAGCAGCGCCCGACAGGGGAAGGAGAAGACCCAGTACTTC. This translates into CASSARQGKEKTQYF.

V is TRBV6-5 and J is TRBJ2-5; 7 bases match TRBD1. In germline, CDR1 is MNHEY, CDR2 SVGAGI. There are 15 residues in the CDR3. J gave up 8 bases and V 6 bases, and 15 bases lay outside the gene matches. Here the CDR3 reads CASSKRQGGVRTQYF. In nucleotides, the CDR3 is TGTGCCAGCAGCAAGAGACAGGGTGGAGTAAGAACCCAGTACTTC.

This clone was seen a handful of times. Here the CDR3 DNA reads TGTGCCAGCAGCTCCCGGGCGGCAGGGGGTAGGAACGAGCAGTACTTC. It is translated as CASSSRAAGGRNEQYF. V gene TRBV7-2 combines with J gene TRBJ2-7; 7 nucleotides agree with TRBD1. CDR1 and CDR2 (germline): SGHTA, FQGNSA. CDR3 length equals 16 residues. The V segment lost 4 bases and the J segment 5 bases; nucleotides outside the gene matches: 14.

The J gene is TRBJ2-7, the V gene TRBV23-1, with D perhaps given as TRBD1 or TRBD2 (5 bases each). TRBV23-1 is annotated as an ORF whose role is uncertain. The V end lost 2 bases, the J end lost 3 bases, and 17 bases lay between the germline ends. This CDR3 has 16 amino acids. The CDR3 coding sequence is TGCGCCAGCAGTCAACAGGGACGGGTAGAAGTCTACGAGCAGTACTTC. Translating it yields CASSQQGRVEVYEQYF.